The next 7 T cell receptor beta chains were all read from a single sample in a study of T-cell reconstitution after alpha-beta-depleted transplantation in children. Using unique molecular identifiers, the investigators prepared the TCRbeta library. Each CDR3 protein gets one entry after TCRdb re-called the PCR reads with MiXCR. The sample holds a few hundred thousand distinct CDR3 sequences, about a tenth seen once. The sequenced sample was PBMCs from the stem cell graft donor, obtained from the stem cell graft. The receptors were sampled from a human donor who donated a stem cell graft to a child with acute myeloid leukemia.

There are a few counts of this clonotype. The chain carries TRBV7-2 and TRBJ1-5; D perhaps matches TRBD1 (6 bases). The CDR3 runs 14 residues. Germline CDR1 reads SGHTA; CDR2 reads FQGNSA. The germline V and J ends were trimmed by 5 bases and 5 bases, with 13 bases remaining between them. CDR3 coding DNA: TGTGCCAGCAGCCCATGGACAGACGATCAGCCCCAGCATTTT. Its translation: CASSPWTDDQPQHF. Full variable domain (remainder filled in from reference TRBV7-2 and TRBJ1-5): GAGVSQSPSNKVTEKGKDVELRCDPISGHTALYWYRQSLGQGLEFLIYFQGNSAPDKSGLPSDRFSAERTGGSVSTLTIQRTQQEDSAVYLCASSPWTDDQPQHFGDGTRLSIL.

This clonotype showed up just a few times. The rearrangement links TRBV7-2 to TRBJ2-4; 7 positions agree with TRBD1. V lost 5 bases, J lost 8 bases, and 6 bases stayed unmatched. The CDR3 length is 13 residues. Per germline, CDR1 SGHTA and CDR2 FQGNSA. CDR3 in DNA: TGTGCCAGCAGCGACAGGGACAAGCACATTCAGTACTTC. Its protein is CASSDRDKHIQYF.

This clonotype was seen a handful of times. CDR3 in amino acids: CASSRESYNSPLHF. The CDR3 DNA reads as TGTGCCAGCAGCCGAGAATCTTATAATTCACCCCTCCACTTT. The V and J genes are TRBV4-2 and TRBJ1-6, with D unclear. The germline V and J ends were trimmed by 4 bases and 4 bases, with 8 bases remaining between them. This CDR3 contains 14 residues. Germline V gene data show CDR1 as LGHNA and CDR2 as YNFKEQ.

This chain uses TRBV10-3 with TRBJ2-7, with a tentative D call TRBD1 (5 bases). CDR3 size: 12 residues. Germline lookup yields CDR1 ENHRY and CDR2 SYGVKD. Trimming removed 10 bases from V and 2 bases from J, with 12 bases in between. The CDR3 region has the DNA TGTGCCACCGCAGGGCCGACCTACGAGCAGTACGTC. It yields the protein CATAGPTYEQYV.

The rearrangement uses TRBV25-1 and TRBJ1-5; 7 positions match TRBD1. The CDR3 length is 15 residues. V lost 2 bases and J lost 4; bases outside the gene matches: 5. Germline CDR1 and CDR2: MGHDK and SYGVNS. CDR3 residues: CASSETAGGNQPQHF. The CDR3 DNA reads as TGTGCCAGCAGTGAAACCGCAGGGGGGAATCAGCCCCAGCATTTT.

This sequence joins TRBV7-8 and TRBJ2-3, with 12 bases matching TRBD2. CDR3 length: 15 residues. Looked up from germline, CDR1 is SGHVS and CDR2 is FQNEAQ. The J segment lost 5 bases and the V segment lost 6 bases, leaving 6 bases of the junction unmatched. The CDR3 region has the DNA TGTGCCAGCAGTCAGACTAGCGGGAGTGGAGATACGCAGTATTTT. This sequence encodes CASSQTSGSGDTQYF.

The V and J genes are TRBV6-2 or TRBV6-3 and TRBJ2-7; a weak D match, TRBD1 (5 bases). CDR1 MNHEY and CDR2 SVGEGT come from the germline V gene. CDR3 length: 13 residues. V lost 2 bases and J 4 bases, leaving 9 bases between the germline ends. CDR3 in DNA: TGTGCCAGCAGTTACGGGAACAGGTACGAGCAGTACGTC. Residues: CASSYGNRYEQYV.